What follows are 2 T cell receptor beta chains derived from one specimen sequenced in a study of beta chain features in type 1 diabetes. Sequenced material consisted of expressed TCRB transcripts (all of the isolated RNA was reverse transcribed). This table comes from immunoSEQ multiplex PCR, and its TCRdb copy is limited to in-frame clones, with some not included. The top ten clones hold less than 0.08% of a sample with about 110,000 clones, approximately 39% of them seen once. The sequenced sample consisted of stem cell memory CD4+ T cells from blood. The receptors originated from a woman aged 18-29 years in good health.

The sample holds a few counts of this clone. The chain joins TRBV2 to TRBJ2-4, with 8 bases aligning to TRBD2. This CDR3 comprises 13 residues. V was clipped by 7 bases and J by 7 bases; unmatched bases: 6. Germline CDR1 SNHLY, CDR2 FYNNEI. The chain's CDR3 is CASKGASGNIQYF. The CDR3, as DNA: TGTGCCAGCAAAGGGGCTAGCGGGAACATTCAGTACTTC.

This sequence joins TRBV5-1 and TRBJ2-7, with no clear D. V lost 3 bases and J lost 2, with 6 bases in between. CDR3 length: 12 amino acids. CDR1 and CDR2 (germline): SGHRS, YFSETQ. In DNA form, the CDR3 reads TGCGCCAGCAGCTCGACACCCTACGAGCAGTACTTC. It codes for CASSSTPYEQYF.